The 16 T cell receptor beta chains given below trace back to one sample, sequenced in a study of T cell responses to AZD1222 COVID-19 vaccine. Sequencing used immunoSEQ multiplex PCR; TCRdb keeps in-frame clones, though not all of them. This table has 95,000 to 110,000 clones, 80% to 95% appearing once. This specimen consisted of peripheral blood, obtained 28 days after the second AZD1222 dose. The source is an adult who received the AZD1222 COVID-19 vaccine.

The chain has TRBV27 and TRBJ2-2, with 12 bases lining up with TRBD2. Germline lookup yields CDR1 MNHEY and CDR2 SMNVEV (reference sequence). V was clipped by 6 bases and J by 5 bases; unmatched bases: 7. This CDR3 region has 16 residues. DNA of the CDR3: TGTGCCAGCAGCCGTCCGGGACTAGCGGGTACCGGGGAGCTGTTTTTT. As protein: CASSRPGLAGTGELFF.

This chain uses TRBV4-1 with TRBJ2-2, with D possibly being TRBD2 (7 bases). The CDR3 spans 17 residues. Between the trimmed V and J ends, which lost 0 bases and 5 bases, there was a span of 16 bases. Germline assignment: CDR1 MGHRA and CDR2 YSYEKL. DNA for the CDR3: TGCGCCAGCAGCCAAGATAGGGGGGGCGTAAATACCGGGGAGCTGTTTTTT. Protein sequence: CASSQDRGGVNTGELFF.

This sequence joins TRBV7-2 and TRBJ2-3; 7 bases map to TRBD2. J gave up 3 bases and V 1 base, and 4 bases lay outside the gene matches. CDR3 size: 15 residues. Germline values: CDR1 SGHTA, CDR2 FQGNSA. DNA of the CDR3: TGTGCCAGCAGCTTAGACGGACTAGGGACAGATACGCAGTATTTT. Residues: CASSLDGLGTDTQYF.

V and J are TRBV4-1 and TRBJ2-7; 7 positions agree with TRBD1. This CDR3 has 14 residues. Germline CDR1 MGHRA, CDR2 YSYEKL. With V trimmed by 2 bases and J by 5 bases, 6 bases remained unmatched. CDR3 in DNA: TGCGCCAGCAGCCAACCGGGACAGTCCCACGAGCAGTACTTC. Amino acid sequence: CASSQPGQSHEQYF.

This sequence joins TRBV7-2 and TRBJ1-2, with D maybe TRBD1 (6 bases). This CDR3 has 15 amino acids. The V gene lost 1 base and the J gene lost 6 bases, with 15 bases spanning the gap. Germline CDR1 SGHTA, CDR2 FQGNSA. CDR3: CASSLDGTFKNGYTF. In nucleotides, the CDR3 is TGTGCCAGCAGCTTAGATGGGACATTTAAGAATGGCTACACCTTC.

The CDR3 loop is CASSSRGLGTEAFF. DNA of the CDR3: TGTGCCAGCAGCTCCAGGGGGCTTGGCACTGAAGCTTTCTTT. The chain combines TRBV5-4 with TRBJ1-1, with TRBD1 matching 8 bases. This CDR3 spans 14 amino acids. V shed 3 bases and J 4 bases; nucleotides not matched to a gene: 5. Looked up from germline, CDR1 is SGHNT and CDR2 is YYREEE (reference sequence).

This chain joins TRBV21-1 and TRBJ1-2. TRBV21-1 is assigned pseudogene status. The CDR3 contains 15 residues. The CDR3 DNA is TGTGCCAGCAGCCGACCGGGGCCTAGTAACTATGGCTACACCTTC. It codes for CASSRPGPSNYGYTF.

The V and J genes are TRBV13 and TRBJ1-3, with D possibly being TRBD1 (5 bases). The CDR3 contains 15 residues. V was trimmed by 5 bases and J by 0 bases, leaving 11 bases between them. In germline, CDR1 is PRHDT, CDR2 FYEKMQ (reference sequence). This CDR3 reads CASSPQQGSGNTIYF. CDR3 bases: TGTGCCAGCAGCCCCCAGCAGGGCTCTGGAAACACCATATATTTT.

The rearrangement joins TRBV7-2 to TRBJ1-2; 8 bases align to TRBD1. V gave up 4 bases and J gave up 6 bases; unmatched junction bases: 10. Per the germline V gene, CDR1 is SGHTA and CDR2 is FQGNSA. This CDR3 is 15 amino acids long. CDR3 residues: CASSSQGAATNGYTF. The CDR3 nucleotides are TGTGCCAGCAGCTCCCAGGGGGCCGCGACGAATGGCTACACCTTC. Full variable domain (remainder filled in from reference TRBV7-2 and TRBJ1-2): GAGVSQSPSNKVTEKGKDVELRCDPISGHTALYWYRQSLGQGLEFLIYFQGNSAPDKSGLPSDRFSAERTGGSVSTLTIQRTQQEDSAVYLCASSSQGAATNGYTFGSGTRLTVV.

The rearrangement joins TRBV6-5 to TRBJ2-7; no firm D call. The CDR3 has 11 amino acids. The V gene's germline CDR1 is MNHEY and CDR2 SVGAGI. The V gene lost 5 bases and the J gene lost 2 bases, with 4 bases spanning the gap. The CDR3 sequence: CASSITYEQYF. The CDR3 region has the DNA TGTGCCAGCAGTATAACCTACGAGCAGTACTTC.

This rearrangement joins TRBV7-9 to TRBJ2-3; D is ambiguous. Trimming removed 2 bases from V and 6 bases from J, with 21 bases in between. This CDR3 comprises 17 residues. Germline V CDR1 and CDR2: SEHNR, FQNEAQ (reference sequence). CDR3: CASSLKVSSSFGDTQYF. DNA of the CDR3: TGTGCCAGCAGCTTAAAAGTCAGTAGCTCCTTCGGCGATACGCAGTATTTT.

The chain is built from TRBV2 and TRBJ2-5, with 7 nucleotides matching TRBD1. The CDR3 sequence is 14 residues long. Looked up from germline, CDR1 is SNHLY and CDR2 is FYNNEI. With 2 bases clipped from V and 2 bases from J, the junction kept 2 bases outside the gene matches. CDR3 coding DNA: TGTGCCAGCAGTGAACAGGGGGTTCAAGAGACCCAGTACTTC. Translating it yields CASSEQGVQETQYF.

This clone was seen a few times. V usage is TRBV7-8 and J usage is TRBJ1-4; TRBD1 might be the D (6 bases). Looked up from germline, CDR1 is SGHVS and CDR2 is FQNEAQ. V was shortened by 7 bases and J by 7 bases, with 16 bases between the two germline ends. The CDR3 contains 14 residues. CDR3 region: CASTPTGLGEKLFF. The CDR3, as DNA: TGTGCCAGCACGCCTACAGGGTTGGGTGAAAAACTGTTTTTT.

The DNA for the CDR3 is TGTGCCAGCAGCCCTAGGAGCTACAATCAGCCCCAGCATTTT. This codes for CASSPRSYNQPQHF. The chain combines TRBV27 with TRBJ1-5, with unresolved D. Trimming left V 6 bases short and J 3 bases short, with 12 bases between. The CDR3 sequence is 14 residues long. Germline V gene sequence: CDR1 MNHEY, CDR2 SMNVEV (reference sequence).

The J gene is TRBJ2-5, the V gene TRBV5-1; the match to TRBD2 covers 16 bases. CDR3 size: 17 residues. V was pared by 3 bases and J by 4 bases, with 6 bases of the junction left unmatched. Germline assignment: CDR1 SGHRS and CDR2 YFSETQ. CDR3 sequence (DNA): TGCGCCAGCAGCTCGGGGACTAGCGGGGGGGCCCGAGAGACCCAGTACTTC. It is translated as CASSSGTSGGARETQYF. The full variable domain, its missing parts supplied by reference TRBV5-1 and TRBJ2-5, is KAGVTQTPRYLIKTRGQQVTLSCSPISGHRSVSWYQQTPGQGLQFLFEYFSETQRNKGNFPGRFSGRQFSNSRSEMNVSTLELGDSALYLCASSSGTSGGARETQYFGPGTRLLVL.

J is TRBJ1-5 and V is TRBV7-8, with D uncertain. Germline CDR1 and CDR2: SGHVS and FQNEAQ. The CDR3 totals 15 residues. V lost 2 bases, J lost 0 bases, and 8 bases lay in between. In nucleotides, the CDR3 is TGTGCCAGCAGCTTACTGGACGTTAGCAATCAGCCCCAGCATTTT. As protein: CASSLLDVSNQPQHF.